This T cell receptor beta chain appears in the sequencing data of a study of graft-versus-host responses after intestinal transplantation (dated by TCRdb to the early 2020s). General notes on the study: The transplants that recipients received were multivisceral, liver-intestinal, or isolated intestinal. All recipients received anti-thymocyte globulin induction followed by maintenance tacrolimus and steroids for two to four years. After intestinal transplantation, graft-versus-host and host-versus-graft alloreactive T cell clones were followed in the graft, circulation and bone marrow using bulk TCR-beta CDR3 sequencing. Alloreactive clones were identified by sequencing pre-transplant mixed lymphocyte reaction products and comparing them with unstimulated pre-transplant donor and recipient T cells. The cohort enrolled about two dozen intestinal transplant recipients, one of whom was a retransplant, and 3 patients without pretransplant specimens were excluded. A peak of at least 4% donor T cells among recipient peripheral blood mononuclear cells was the definition used for donor T cell macrochimerism. Samples from a few later patients were sequenced in-house on an Illumina MiSeq with MiXCR processing rather than by the commercial service.

The library relied on the immunoSEQ multiplex PCR assay. For most patients, genomic DNA was isolated with the Qiagen DNeasy Blood and Tissue Kit and shipped frozen to Adaptive Biotechnologies for TCR sequencing. For most patients, high-throughput TCR-beta CDR3 sequencing of genomic DNA was performed by Adaptive Biotechnologies. The published analysis was carried out like this. Adaptive's ImmunoSEQ software was the source of the TCR sequencing data for 15 to 20 patients, while a few other patients were processed with MiXCR and VDJtools. To correct CD4 versus CD8 sorting errors, sequences present in both subsets at a frequency ratio below 5:1 were removed. CDR3 nucleotide sequences shared by donor and recipient were removed because the origin of these sequences could not be assigned. At least 2-fold expansion over unstimulated cells and a minimum CFSE-low frequency of 0.002% (template counts) or 0.001% (read counts) were required for clones to be classified as alloreactive. Clones detected in sequenced pre-transplant spleen, lymph node, or MLR CFSE-low populations of the donor or recipient were defined as mappable. Cumulative frequency of alloreactive clones was calculated as a percentage of all sequences weighted by copy number. Here the immuneACCESS table is served through TCRdb, limited to in-frame sequences with V and J called. Missing clones are a known gap in these copies; in checked studies unresolved V genes cover under half, and the rest lacks a known reason. V, J and clone size are those of that table, while D and trimming were read from the DNA. Present in this sample are 65,000 to 100,000 clones, roughly 90% of which were seen just once. Together, the top ten hold more than 0.35% of the sample.

Interpreted using the paper, the time point label stands for: cells obtained before transplantation from donor or recipient. CD3+CD4+ and CD3+CD8+ populations were FACS-sorted from unstimulated pre-transplant donor and recipient cells taken from spleen or lymph nodes. What the work shows at the level of the full study, not this receptor alone: The conclusions were limited by the relatively low number and heterogeneity of the intestinal transplant patients. In the allografts of patients with donor T cell macrochimerism, GvH to HvG T cell clonal ratios were high. GvH clones were detected in recipient bone marrow, and some appeared earlier in ileal mucosa or blood, consistent with an intestinal mucosal origin. Early after transplant, declines in HvG clones were associated with peak levels of circulating GvH clones.

V is clipped by 6 bases and J by 4 bases, and the sequence between their germline boundaries is 18 bases long. The CDR3 covers 15 residues, taking in both the cysteine and the phenylalanine. Only CDR3 DNA is held: 45 bases, read in frame from base 1. The germline V gene gives CDR1 as MNHNS and CDR2 as SASEGT. Points on this clone: What this receptor recognizes is not known. No base-level quality is on record; no much larger clone is a single base apart.

Specimen: unstimulated CD8+ T cells sorted from spleen or lymph node cells, collected before transplant. The chain was built from TRBV6-1 and TRBJ1-2; TRBD1 could be the D gene, as 5 bases match. The sequence derives from a human donor who was the organ donor for an intestinal transplant. The base sequence is TGTGCCAGCAGCCTCGAAGGGGCCATTACCTATGGCTACACCTTC. Translation gives CASSLEGAITYGYTF.